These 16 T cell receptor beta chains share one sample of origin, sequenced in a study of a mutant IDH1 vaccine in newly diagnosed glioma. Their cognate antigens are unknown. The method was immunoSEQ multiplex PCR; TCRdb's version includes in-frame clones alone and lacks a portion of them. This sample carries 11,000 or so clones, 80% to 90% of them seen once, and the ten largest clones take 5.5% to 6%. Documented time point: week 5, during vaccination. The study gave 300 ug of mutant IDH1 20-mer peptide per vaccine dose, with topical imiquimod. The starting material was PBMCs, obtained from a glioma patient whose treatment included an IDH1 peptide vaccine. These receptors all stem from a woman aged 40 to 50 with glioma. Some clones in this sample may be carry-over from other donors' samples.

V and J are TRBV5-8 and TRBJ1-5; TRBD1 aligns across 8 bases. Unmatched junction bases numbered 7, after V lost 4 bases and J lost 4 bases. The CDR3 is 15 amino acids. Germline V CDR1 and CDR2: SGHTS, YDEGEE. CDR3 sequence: CASSLGQEKNQPQHF. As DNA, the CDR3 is TGTGCCAGCAGCCTGGGACAGGAGAAAAATCAGCCCCAGCATTTT.

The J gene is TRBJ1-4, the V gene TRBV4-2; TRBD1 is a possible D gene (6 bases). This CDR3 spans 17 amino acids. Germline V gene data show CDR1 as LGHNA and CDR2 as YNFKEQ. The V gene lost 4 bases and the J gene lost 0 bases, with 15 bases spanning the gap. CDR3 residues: CASSRLGQISTNEKLFF. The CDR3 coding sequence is TGTGCCAGCAGCCGATTAGGACAGATATCAACTAATGAAAAACTGTTTTTT.

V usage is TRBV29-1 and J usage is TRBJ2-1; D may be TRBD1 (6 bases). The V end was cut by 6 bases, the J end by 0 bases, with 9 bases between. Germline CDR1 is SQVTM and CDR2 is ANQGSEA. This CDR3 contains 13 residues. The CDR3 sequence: CSVTGSSYNEQFF. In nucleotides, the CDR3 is TGCAGCGTAACAGGGAGCTCCTACAATGAGCAGTTCTTC.

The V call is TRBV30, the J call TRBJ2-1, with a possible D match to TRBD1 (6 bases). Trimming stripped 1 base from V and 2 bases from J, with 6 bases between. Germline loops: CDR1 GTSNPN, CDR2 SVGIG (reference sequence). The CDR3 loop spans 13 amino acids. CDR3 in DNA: TGTGCCTGGAGTGGGGACACCTACAATGAGCAGTTCTTC. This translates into CAWSGDTYNEQFF. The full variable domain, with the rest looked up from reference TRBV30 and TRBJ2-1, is SQTIHQWPATLVQPVGSPLSLECTVEGTSNPNLYWYRQAAGRGLQLLFYSVGIGQISSEVPQNLSASRPQDRQFILSSKKLLLSDSGFYLCAWSGDTYNEQFFGPGTRLTVL.

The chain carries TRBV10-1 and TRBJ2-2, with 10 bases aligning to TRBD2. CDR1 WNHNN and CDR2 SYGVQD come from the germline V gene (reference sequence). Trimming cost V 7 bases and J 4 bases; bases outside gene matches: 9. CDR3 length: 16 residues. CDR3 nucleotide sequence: TGCGCCAGCAATCAGCGGGAGGGCCGGGTCACCGGGGAGCTGTTTTTT. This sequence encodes CASNQREGRVTGELFF.

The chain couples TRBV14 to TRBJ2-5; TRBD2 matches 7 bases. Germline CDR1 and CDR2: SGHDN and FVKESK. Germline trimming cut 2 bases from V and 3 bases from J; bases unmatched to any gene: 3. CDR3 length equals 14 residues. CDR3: CASSQRGGKETQYF. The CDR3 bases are TGTGCCAGCAGCCAAAGGGGAGGGAAAGAGACCCAGTACTTC.

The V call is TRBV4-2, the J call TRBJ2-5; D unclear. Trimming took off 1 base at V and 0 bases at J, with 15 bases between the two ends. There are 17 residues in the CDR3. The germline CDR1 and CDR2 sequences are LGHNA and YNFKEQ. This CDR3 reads CASSQGWGSGNQETQYF. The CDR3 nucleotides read TGTGCCAGCAGCCAAGGCTGGGGTAGTGGGAACCAAGAGACCCAGTACTTC.

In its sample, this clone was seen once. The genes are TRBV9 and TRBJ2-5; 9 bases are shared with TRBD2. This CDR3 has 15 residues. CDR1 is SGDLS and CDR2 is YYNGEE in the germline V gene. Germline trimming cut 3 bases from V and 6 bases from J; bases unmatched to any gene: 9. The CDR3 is CASSEGSGSGKTQYF. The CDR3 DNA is TGTGCCAGCAGCGAAGGTAGCGGGAGTGGAAAGACCCAGTACTTC.

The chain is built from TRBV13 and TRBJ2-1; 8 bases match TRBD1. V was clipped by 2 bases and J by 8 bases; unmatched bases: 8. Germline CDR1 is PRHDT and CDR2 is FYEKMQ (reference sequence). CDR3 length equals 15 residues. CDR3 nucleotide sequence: TGTGCCAGCAGCTTAAAGGACAGGGTGAGTTATGAGCAGTTCTTC. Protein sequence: CASSLKDRVSYEQFF.

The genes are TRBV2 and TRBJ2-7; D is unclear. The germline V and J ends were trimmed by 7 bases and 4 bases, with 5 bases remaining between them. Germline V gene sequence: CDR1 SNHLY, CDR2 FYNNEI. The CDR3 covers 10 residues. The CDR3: CASMGYEQYF. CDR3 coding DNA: TGTGCCAGCATGGGGTACGAGCAGTACTTC.

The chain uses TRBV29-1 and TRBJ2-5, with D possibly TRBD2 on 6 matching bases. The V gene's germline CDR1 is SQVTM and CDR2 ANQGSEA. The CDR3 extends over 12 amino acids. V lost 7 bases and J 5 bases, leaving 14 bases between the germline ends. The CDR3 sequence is CSALPRGETQYF. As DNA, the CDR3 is TGCAGCGCCCTCCCCCGGGGGGAGACCCAGTACTTC.

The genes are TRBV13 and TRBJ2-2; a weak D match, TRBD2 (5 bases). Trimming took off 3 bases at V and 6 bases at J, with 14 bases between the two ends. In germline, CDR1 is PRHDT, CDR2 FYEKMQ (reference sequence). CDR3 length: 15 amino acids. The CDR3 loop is CASSLRGSHAGELFF. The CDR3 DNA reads TGTGCCAGCAGCTTGCGTGGGAGTCATGCCGGGGAGCTGTTTTTT. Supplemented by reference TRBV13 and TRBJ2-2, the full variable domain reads AAGVIQSPRHLIKEKRETATLKCYPIPRHDTVYWYQQGPGQDPQFLISFYEKMQSDKGSIPDRFSAQQFSDYHSELNMSSLELGDSALYFCASSLRGSHAGELFFGEGSRLTVL.

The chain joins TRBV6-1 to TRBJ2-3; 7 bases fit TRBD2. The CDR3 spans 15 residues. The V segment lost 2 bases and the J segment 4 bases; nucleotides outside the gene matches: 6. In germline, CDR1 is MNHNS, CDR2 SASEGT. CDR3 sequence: CASSERSGIADTQYF. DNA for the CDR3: TGTGCCAGCAGTGAACGGAGCGGGATCGCAGATACGCAGTATTTT.

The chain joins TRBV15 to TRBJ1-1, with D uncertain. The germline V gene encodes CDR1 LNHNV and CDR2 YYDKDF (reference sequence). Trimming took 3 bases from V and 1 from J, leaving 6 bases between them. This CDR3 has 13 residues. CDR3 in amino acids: CATSRGENTEAFF. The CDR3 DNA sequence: TGTGCCACCAGCAGGGGAGAGAACACTGAAGCTTTCTTT.

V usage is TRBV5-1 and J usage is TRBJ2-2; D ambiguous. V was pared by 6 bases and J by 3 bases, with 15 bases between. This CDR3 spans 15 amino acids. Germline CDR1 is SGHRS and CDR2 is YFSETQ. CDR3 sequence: CASTLGLGDTGELFF. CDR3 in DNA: TGCGCCAGCACCTTAGGCCTAGGAGACACCGGGGAGCTGTTTTTT.

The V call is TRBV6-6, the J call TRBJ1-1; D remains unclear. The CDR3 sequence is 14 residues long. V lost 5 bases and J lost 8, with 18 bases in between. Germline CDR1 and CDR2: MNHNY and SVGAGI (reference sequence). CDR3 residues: CASSNWVGAREAFF. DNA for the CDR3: TGTGCCAGCAGTAACTGGGTGGGCGCGCGAGAAGCTTTCTTT.